This T cell receptor beta chain was recovered during a study of blood T cell repertoires in COVID-19. This table comes from immunoSEQ multiplex PCR, and its TCRdb copy is limited to in-frame clones, with some not included. In the table there are a few hundred thousand clones, roughly 90% of which are singletons. CDR1 and CDR2 (germline): MNHEY, SVGAGI. This CDR3 spans 14 amino acids. Trimming cost V 7 bases and J 4 bases, with 14 bases left between them. The origin of this receptor is a man aged 55 to 69 with acute or convalescent COVID-19. This sequence joins TRBV6-5 and TRBJ1-3, with D perhaps matching TRBD1 (6 bases). Sample: peripheral blood. CDR3 region: CASTGTWGGNTIYF. Written as DNA, the CDR3 is TGTGCCAGCACCGGGACATGGGGAGGAAACACCATATATTTT.